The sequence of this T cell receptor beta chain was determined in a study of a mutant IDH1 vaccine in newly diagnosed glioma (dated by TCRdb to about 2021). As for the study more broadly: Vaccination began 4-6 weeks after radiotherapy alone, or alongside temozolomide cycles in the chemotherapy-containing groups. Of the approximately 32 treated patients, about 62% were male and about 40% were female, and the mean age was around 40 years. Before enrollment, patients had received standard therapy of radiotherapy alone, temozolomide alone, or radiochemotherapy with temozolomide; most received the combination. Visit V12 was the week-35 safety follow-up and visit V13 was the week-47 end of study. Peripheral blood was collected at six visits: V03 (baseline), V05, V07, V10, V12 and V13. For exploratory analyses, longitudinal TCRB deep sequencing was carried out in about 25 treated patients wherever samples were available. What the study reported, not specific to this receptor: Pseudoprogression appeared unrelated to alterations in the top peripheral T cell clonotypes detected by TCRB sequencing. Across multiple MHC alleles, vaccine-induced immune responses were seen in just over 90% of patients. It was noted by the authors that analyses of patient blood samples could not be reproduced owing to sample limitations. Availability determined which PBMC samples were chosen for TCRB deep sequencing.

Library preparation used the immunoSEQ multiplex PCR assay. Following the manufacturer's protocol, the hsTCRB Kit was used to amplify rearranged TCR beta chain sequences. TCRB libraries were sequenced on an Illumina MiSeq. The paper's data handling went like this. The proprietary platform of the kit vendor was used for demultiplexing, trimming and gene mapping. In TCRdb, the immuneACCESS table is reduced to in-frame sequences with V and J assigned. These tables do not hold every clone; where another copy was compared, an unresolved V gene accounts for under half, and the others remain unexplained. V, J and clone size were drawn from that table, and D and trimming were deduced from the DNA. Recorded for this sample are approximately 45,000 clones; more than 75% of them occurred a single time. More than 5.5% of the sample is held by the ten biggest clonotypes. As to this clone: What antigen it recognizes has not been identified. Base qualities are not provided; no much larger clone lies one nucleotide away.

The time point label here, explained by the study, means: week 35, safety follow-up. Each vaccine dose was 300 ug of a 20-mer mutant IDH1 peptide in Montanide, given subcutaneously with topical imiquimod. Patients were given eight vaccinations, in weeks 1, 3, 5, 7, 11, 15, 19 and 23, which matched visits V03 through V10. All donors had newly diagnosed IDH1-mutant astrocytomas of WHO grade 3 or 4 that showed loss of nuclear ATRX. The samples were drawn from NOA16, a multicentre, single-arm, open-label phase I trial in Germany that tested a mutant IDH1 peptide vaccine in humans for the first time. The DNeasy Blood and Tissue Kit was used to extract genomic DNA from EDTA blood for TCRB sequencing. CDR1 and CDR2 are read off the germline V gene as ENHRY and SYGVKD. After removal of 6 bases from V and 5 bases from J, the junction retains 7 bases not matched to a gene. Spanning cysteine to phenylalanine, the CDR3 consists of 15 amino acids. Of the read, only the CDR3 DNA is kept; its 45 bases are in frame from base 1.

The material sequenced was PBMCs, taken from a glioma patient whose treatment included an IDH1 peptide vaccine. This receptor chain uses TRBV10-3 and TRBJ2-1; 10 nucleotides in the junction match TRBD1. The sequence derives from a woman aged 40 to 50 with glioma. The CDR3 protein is CAISLGGTGDNEQFF. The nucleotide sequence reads TGTGCCATCAGCCTTGGGGGGACAGGGGACAATGAGCAGTTCTTC.